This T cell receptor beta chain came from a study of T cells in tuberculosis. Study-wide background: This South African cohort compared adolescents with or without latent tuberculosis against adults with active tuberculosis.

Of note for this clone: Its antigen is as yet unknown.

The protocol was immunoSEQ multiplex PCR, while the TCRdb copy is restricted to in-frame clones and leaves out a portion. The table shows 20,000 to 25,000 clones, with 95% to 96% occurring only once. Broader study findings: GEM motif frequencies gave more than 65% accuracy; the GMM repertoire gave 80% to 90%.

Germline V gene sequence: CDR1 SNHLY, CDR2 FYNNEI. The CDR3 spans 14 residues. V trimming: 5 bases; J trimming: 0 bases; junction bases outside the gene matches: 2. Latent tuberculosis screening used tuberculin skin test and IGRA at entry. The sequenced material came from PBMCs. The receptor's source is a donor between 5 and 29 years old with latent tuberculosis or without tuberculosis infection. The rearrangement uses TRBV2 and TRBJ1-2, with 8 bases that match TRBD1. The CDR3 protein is CASSRDRSNYGYTF. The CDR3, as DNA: TGTGCCAGCAGTAGGGACAGGTCTAACTATGGCTACACCTTC.